The clone carrying this T cell receptor beta chain is a singleton in its sample. Only in-frame clones appear in the TCRdb table, and some are missing; sequencing was by immunoSEQ multiplex PCR. In the table there are roughly 510,000 clones, about 83% of which are singletons. Treatment reported: some 19 received Ad26.COV2.S at low or high dose, single or two shots; a few received placebo; per-sample allocation not given. The samples date from day 63 after the first vaccine or placebo injection. This sample is part of a study of Ad26.COV2.S vaccination and SARS-CoV-2 variants. The CDR3 has 13 amino acids. Germline CDR1 MDHEN, CDR2 SYDVKM. Trimming cost V 10 bases and J 0 bases, with 12 bases left between them.

The rearrangement joins TRBV28 to TRBJ1-1, with D perhaps TRBD1 (5 bases). The sequence was collected from a person between 18 and 60 years old who received the Ad26.COV2.S COVID-19 vaccine or a placebo. The sequencing here drew on peripheral blood, taken in a trial of Ad26.COV2.S vaccine versus placebo. The CDR3 loop is CATKRGLNTEAFF. The CDR3 nucleotides are TGTGCCACCAAGAGGGGCTTGAACACTGAAGCTTTCTTT.